There are a few counts of the clone carrying this T cell receptor beta chain. CDR3 length: 12 amino acids. Germline V gene data show CDR1 as MDHEN and CDR2 as SYDVKM. V lost 6 bases and J 3 bases, leaving 9 bases between the germline ends. This record belongs to a study of blood T cells in healthy people across ages. The use of a sample-barcoded 5' primer and a J-beta primer mix characterized a second PCR of roughly 7 to 11 cycles. MiXCR, applied by TCRdb to the 5' RACE reads, yields one record per CDR3 protein. The sample has roughly 550,000 distinct CDR3 sequences, less than 25% seen once. These sequences were also reported in another study, on T cells of mothers and their children.

The sequenced material came from blood. The sequence came from a boy younger than 18 in good health. The rearrangement uses TRBV28 and TRBJ2-7, with D maybe TRBD2 (5 bases). The CDR3 protein is CASSTTSYEQYF. In nucleotides, the CDR3 is TGTGCCAGCAGCACTACTAGCTACGAGCAGTACTTC.